This T cell receptor beta chain was obtained from a study of cytomegalovirus exposure and HLA in healthy donors. TCRdb's copy holds only in-frame clones and misses some; the assay was immunoSEQ multiplex PCR. In the table there are around 120,000 clones, over 75% of which are singletons. Remarks on this clone: Its antigen is unidentified.

Broader study findings: The study listed roughly 160 cytomegalovirus-associated TCR beta chains. In the 120 or so validation repertoires, approximately 94% of cluster scores exceeded 0, per a later analysis.

Separate from the approximately 670-subject first cohort, the roughly 120-subject validation cohort was the one that the donors belonged to. Sequences were obtained from PBMCs. This clonotype was sampled from a woman aged 18 to 35 in good health and CMV-seropositive.

Here the CDR3 DNA reads TGTGCCAGCAATCGACAGGGGGAGGGCTATGGCTACACCTTC. Translation gives CASNRQGEGYGYTF. This chain joins TRBV2 and TRBJ1-2, with TRBD1 matching over 9 bases. J was trimmed by 4 bases and V by 7 bases; bases with no gene match: 7. This CDR3 is 14 amino acids long. CDR1 and CDR2 from the germline V gene are SNHLY and FYNNEI.